The 24 T cell receptor beta chains in this list originate from one sample, sequenced in a study of blood T cells in healthy people across ages. A J-beta primer mix and a sample-barcoded 5' primer were used in a second PCR of about 7 to 12 cycles. TCRdb re-called the 5' RACE reads through MiXCR, storing one row per CDR3 protein. The data hold 800,000 to 1,000,000 distinct CDR3 sequences, with about 48% observed a single time. The material sequenced was blood. The receptor set was obtained from a young man in good health.

The CDR3: CSARDLLRSAHTGELFF. CDR3 DNA sequence: TGCAGTGCTAGAGATCTCCTCCGCTCCGCCCACACCGGGGAGCTGTTTTTT. This rearrangement joins TRBV20-1 to TRBJ2-2; no clear D gene. The CDR3 is 17 residues long. The V end lost 0 bases, the J end lost 3 bases, and 17 bases lay between the germline ends. Germline assignment: CDR1 DFQATT and CDR2 SNEGSKA (reference sequence).

This chain uses TRBV27 with TRBJ2-5; 7 nucleotides line up with TRBD1. With V trimmed by 0 bases and J by 0 bases, 1 base remained unmatched. Germline V lookup: CDR1 MNHEY, CDR2 SMNVEV (reference sequence). This CDR3 spans 15 amino acids. CDR3 region: CASSLSTGYQETQYF. The CDR3 DNA follows: TGTGCCAGCAGTTTATCGACAGGGTACCAAGAGACCCAGTACTTC.

This clonotype was detected a few times. The rearrangement joins TRBV6-4 to TRBJ2-1, with D possibly TRBD2 on 7 matching bases. Germline V CDR1 and CDR2: MRHNA, SNTAGT. V was trimmed by 0 bases and J by 1 base, leaving 19 bases between them. The CDR3 sequence is 19 residues long. Here the CDR3 reads CASSDSPRAGEGSYNEQFF. CDR3 nucleotides: TGTGCCAGCAGTGACTCACCCCGCGCAGGGGAGGGTTCCTACAATGAGCAGTTCTTC.

This clonotype has only a few counts. The V call is TRBV29-1, the J call TRBJ1-2, with D perhaps matching TRBD1 (6 bases). This CDR3 contains 12 residues. Germline CDR1 is SQVTM and CDR2 is ANQGSEA. The CDR3 DNA follows: TGCGGGGGGCAGGAGGGGTTCTATGGCTACACCTTC. Protein: CGGQEGFYGYTF.

This clonotype has just a few counts. This rearrangement joins TRBV10-3 to TRBJ2-7, with D unclear. Looked up from germline, CDR1 is ENHRY and CDR2 is SYGVKD. CDR3 length: 15 residues. V gave up 0 bases and J gave up 2 bases, with 11 bases separating them. The CDR3 protein is CAISESPGPTYEQYF. In nucleotides, the CDR3 is TGTGCCATCAGTGAGTCCCCCGGACCCACCTACGAGCAGTACTTC.

V is TRBV20-1 and J is TRBJ2-3; D not resolved. This CDR3 contains 14 residues. V shed 0 bases and J shed 5 bases, with 12 bases lying between them. CDR1 and CDR2 (germline): DFQATT, SNEGSKA (reference sequence). The CDR3, as DNA: TGCAGTGCTAGAGATCGATTAGCTGGAGATACGCAGTATTTT. Its protein product is CSARDRLAGDTQYF.

In this sample, this clonotype turned up a few times. V gene TRBV27 combines with J gene TRBJ2-3; D is uncertain. The CDR3 contains 11 residues. With 8 bases removed from V and 2 bases from J, the gap between germline ends came to 5 bases. Germline CDR1 is MNHEY and CDR2 is SMNVEV (reference sequence). The DNA of the CDR3 is TGTGCCAGCCAACACACAGATACGCAGTATTTT. Translating it yields CASQHTDTQYF.

This chain joins TRBV6-6 and TRBJ1-5, with D unresolved. The germline V gene encodes CDR1 MNHNY and CDR2 SVGAGI (reference sequence). The ends were cut back, 6 bases at V and 0 bases at J, with 9 bases in the middle. The CDR3 sequence is 14 residues long. The DNA for the CDR3 is TGTGCCAGCAGACTGACAACTAGCAATCAGCCCCAGCATTTT. Translating gives CASRLTTSNQPQHF.

J is TRBJ2-5 and V is TRBV5-5, with D possibly called TRBD1 or TRBD2 (5 bases each). Germline V gene data show CDR1 as SGHKS and CDR2 as YYEKEE (reference sequence). V lost 0 bases, J lost 5 bases, and 29 bases lay in between. There are 20 residues in the CDR3. The CDR3 reads CASSLVRLPETQGIRETQYF. For the CDR3, the DNA is TGTGCCAGCAGCTTGGTCCGACTACCCGAAACCCAGGGTATTAGGGAGACCCAGTACTTC.

The chain has TRBV7-2 and TRBJ1-1, with a weak D call TRBD1 (6 bases). Germline loops: CDR1 SGHTA, CDR2 FQGNSA. CDR3 size: 15 residues. The ends were cut back, 5 bases at V and 6 bases at J, with 19 bases in the middle. CDR3 amino acids: CASSPLRDMRAEAFF. CDR3 nucleotide sequence: TGTGCCAGCAGCCCCCTACGGGACATGAGGGCTGAAGCTTTCTTT.

This clonotype was seen many times. This sequence joins TRBV7-9 and TRBJ2-7; 7 nucleotides align to TRBD2. This CDR3 has 16 amino acids. Germline CDR1 SEHNR, CDR2 FQNEAQ (reference sequence). The V and J ends lost 3 bases and 2 bases, in that order; junction bases with no gene match: 10. For the CDR3, the DNA is TGTGCCAGCAGCTTTGAGTACGGCGGGAGCCCCTACGAGCAGTACTTC. Translated: CASSFEYGGSPYEQYF.

This clonotype came up once. This chain joins TRBV6-5 and TRBJ1-5; D is perhaps TRBD1 (6 bases). The CDR3 consists of 15 residues. The germline V gene has CDR1 MNHEY and CDR2 SVGAGI. Trimming left V 6 bases short and J 3 bases short, with 15 bases between. CDR3 nucleotide sequence: TGTGCCAGCAGGCCGCCGGGACAAACCAATCAGCCCCAGCATTTT. Encoded protein: CASRPPGQTNQPQHF.

This clonotype was seen many times. The chain is built from TRBV12-3 or TRBV12-4 and TRBJ2-7, with 7 bases identical to TRBD1. The length of the CDR3 is 15 residues. V was pared by 5 bases and J by 2 bases, with 9 bases of the junction left unmatched. CDR3 loop: CASSTAGGRAYEQYF. In nucleotides, the CDR3 is TGTGCCAGCAGTACTGCAGGGGGTCGAGCCTACGAGCAGTACTTC.

Note on this clonotype: The junction departs from the called germline gene at one end, perhaps through a read error. The J gene is TRBJ1-4, the V gene TRBV3-1, with a possible D match to TRBD1 (5 bases). Germline V CDR1 and CDR2: LGHDT, YNNKEL (reference sequence). The CDR3 contains 15 residues. CDR3: CTSSPGGHTNEKLFF. The CDR3 bases are TGTACCAGCAGCCCCGGCGGACATACTAATGAAAAACTGTTTTTT.

V is TRBV21-1 and J is TRBJ2-3; TRBD1 is the table's D call and was not checked against the DNA. TRBV21-1 is an annotated pseudogene. CDR3 length equals 16 residues. This CDR3 reads CASSKVRQGAKDTQYF. The DNA of the CDR3 is TGTGCCAGCAGCAAAGTTCGACAGGGGGCAAAAGATACGCAGTATTTT.

The chain is built from TRBV28 and TRBJ2-1; 8 nucleotides line up with TRBD1. V gave up 4 bases and J gave up 6 bases; unmatched junction bases: 11. This CDR3 has 16 amino acids. The germline V gene has CDR1 MDHEN and CDR2 SYDVKM. CDR3 sequence reads: CASSSYGQGPANEQFF. The CDR3, as DNA: TGTGCCAGCAGTTCCTACGGACAGGGACCTGCCAATGAGCAGTTCTTC.

This chain joins TRBV4-3 and TRBJ2-5; 8 bases match TRBD1. The CDR3 is made up of 15 amino acids. Looked up from germline, CDR1 is LGHNA and CDR2 is YSLEER. The ends lost 1 base at V and 5 bases at J; junction bases unmatched: 6. The DNA for the CDR3 is TGCGCCAGCAGCCAAGTCTGGGGACAGGACGAGACCCAGTACTTC. Translation gives CASSQVWGQDETQYF.

The J gene is TRBJ1-2, the V gene TRBV4-1; D gene unclear. This CDR3 comprises 15 residues. V was pared by 0 bases and J by 4 bases, with 12 bases between. Per germline, CDR1 MGHRA and CDR2 YSYEKL. CDR3 amino acids: CASSQDSNRSYGYTF. As DNA, the CDR3 is TGCGCCAGCAGCCAAGACTCGAACAGAAGCTATGGCTACACCTTC.

This clonotype was observed many times. A much larger clone sits a single nucleotide away, making a read error possible. The chain uses TRBV5-6 and TRBJ2-5; tentative D call: TRBD2 (5 bases). The CDR3 has 14 residues. The V and J ends lost 4 bases and 11 bases respectively, with 21 bases between them. Germline-derived CDR1 and CDR2 are SGHDT and YYEEEE. CDR3 residues: CASSPYGLRNEQYF. Here the CDR3 DNA reads TGTGCCAGCAGCCCGTACGGACTTCGCAATGAGCAGTACTTC.

This chain uses TRBV29-1 with TRBJ1-2; 7 nucleotides agree with TRBD1. V shed 1 base and J 9 bases; nucleotides not matched to a gene: 8. CDR1 is SQVTM and CDR2 is ANQGSEA in the germline V gene. The CDR3 is 13 residues long. Here the CDR3 reads CSVEGPQGVSYTF. CDR3 DNA: TGCAGCGTTGAAGGTCCGCAGGGGGTGAGCTACACCTTC.

The chain combines TRBV7-9 with TRBJ2-5; 7 bases are a match to TRBD1. The trim removed 6 bases at V and 1 base at J, leaving 5 bases unmatched. Germline values: CDR1 SEHNR, CDR2 FQNEAQ (reference sequence). CDR3 length: 14 residues. The CDR3 DNA follows: TGTGCCAGCAGTCGTGGACAGGCCCAAGAGACCCAGTACTTC. Its protein product is CASSRGQAQETQYF.

The chain has TRBV5-4 and TRBJ2-3; D is perhaps TRBD1 (6 bases). Per germline, CDR1 SGHNT and CDR2 YYREEE (reference sequence). Trimming left V 1 base short and J 4 bases short, with 10 bases between. The CDR3 runs to 14 residues. The CDR3 loop is CASSLWSGADTQYF. The CDR3 nucleotides read TGTGCCAGCAGCTTGTGGTCAGGGGCAGATACGCAGTATTTT.

The chain joins TRBV7-8 to TRBJ2-7; D not resolved. The germline V and J ends were trimmed by 4 bases and 0 bases, with 10 bases remaining between them. CDR3 size: 14 residues. Looked up from germline, CDR1 is SGHVS and CDR2 is FQNEAQ. The DNA for the CDR3 is TGTGCCAGCAGCTCCCAGACCGCCTCCTACGAGCAGTACTTC. Its translation: CASSSQTASYEQYF.

The chain recombines TRBV6-5 with TRBJ2-3; TRBD2 is a possible D gene (5 bases). Trimming cost V 8 bases and J 0 bases, with 9 bases left between them. The CDR3 runs to 13 residues. From germline, CDR1 is MNHEY and CDR2 SVGAGI. CDR3 in amino acids: CASRTFSTDTQYF. The CDR3 nucleotides read TGTGCCAGCCGGACTTTTAGCACAGATACGCAGTATTTT.